This TCR beta chain was identified in a study of T cells in localized non-small cell lung cancer. Study-wide results and caveats: For the top 100 tumor clones, a median roughly 56 also appeared in adjacent lung. Blood T cell density predicted longer survival; adjacent-lung clonality, shorter.

Profiled with immunoSEQ multiplex PCR; TCRdb holds only in-frame clones, not every one. The data contain about 55,000 clones, approximately 83% of them singletons. A remark on this clone: Its antigen is not identified.

This sequence was found in a man aged 40 to 70 with stage III lung adenocarcinoma. This specimen consisted of peripheral blood mononuclear cells, obtained before any cancer treatment.

The CDR3 sequence is CASSPRTGRVGAKTQYF. For the CDR3, the DNA is TGCGCCAGCAGCCCTCGGACAGGGAGGGTTGGTGCGAAGACCCAGTACTTC. The rearrangement joins TRBV5-1 to TRBJ2-5; perhaps TRBD1 as D (8 bases). From germline, CDR1 is SGHRS and CDR2 YFSETQ. This CDR3 has 17 residues. V was pared by 4 bases and J by 6 bases, with 25 bases between.